The T cell receptor beta chain under discussion was sequenced for a study of long-term antiretroviral therapy in people with HIV. The wider study: Sampling started about a decade before the 2015 immediate-ART recommendation. Notes on the study in general: HIV repertoires covered narrower CDR3 length ranges than controls did.

The run of the v3.0 immunoSEQ assay was at survey level. Per sample, sequencing targeted about 40,000-50,000 T-cell genomes. Assay used: immunoSEQ multiplex PCR; TCRdb lists only in-frame clones, some missing. The sample has 20,000 to 25,000 clones, around 76% seen once. No fewer than two post-ART and no fewer than one pre-ART PBMC samples existed for each donor. The germline gives CDR1 KGHSH, CDR2 LQKENI. V shed 11 bases, J shed 3 bases, and the junction held 8 bases outside the gene matches. This CDR3 is built from 13 residues. With regard to this clone: Its antigen remains unknown.

This specimen was unsorted PBMCs, taken 0.5 years after starting antiretroviral therapy. V and J are TRBV18 and TRBJ1-1, with 8 bases identical to TRBD1. This clonotype was sampled from a woman in her thirties or forties with HIV. In DNA, the CDR3 is TGTGCCGCATCACAGGGGGGGGACACTGAAGCTTTCTTT. It codes for CAASQGGDTEAFF.